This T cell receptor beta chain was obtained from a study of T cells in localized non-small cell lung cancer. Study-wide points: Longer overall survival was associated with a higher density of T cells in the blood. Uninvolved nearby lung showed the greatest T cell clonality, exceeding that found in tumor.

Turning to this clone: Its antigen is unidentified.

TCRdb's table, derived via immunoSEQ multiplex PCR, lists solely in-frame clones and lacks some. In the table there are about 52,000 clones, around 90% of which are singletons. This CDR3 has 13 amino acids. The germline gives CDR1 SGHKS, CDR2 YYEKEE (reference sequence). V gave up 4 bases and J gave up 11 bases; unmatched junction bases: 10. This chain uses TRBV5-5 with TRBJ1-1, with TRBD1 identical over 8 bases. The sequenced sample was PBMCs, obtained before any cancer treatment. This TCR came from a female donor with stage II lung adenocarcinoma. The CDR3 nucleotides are TGTGCCAGCAGCCCTGAAAACAGGGGGGAGGCTTTCTTT. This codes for CASSPENRGEAFF.